This T cell receptor beta chain was observed in a study of T cell responses to AZD1222 COVID-19 vaccine. This CDR3 contains 15 residues. Germline lookup yields CDR1 LGHNA and CDR2 YSLEER. V dropped 4 bases and J dropped 5 bases, with 15 bases sitting between them. Notes on the study in general: Among those given AZD1222, only 5 to 7 were seropositive at baseline. CD4 TCRs associated with vaccination spanned spike, dominating at 160-218 and 743-854. Donors were chiefly white British, with a greater number of females, and clonal diversity was perhaps underestimated.

Sequencing used immunoSEQ multiplex PCR; TCRdb keeps in-frame clones, though not all of them. The repertoire has 100,000 to 150,000 clones, around 83% of them found once; the top ten carry approximately 15%. A note on this clone: The antigen remains undetermined.

The chain uses TRBV4-3 and TRBJ2-1; perhaps TRBD1 as D (5 bases). The input for sequencing was peripheral blood, taken 28 days after the second AZD1222 dose. The TCR originated in an adult who received the AZD1222 COVID-19 vaccine. CDR3 DNA sequence: TGCGCCAGCAGCCTAGACAGCCCCGCCGACAATGAGCAGTTCTTC. The encoded protein is CASSLDSPADNEQFF.